These T cell receptor beta chains were read from a single sample in a study of cytomegalovirus exposure and HLA in healthy donors. TCRdb keeps only in-frame clones here, not all; method: immunoSEQ multiplex PCR. This sample has about 130,000 clones; just under 85% occur once, and the top ten carry 30%. Sequencing was carried out using PBMCs. These receptors were obtained from a young man in good health and CMV-seropositive. Both conserved end residues are part of each CDR3. The D gene is left open where the match is weak. Rows may omit the clone size; those that give it use once, few, many or a size class.

D gene: .
clone size: .
CDR3 length: 12
V gene: TRBV4-1
J gene: TRBJ2-5
CDR3 DNA: TGCGCCAGCAGCCCGTGGGGGCTGACCCAGTACTTC
CDR3 protein: CASSPWGLTQYF

D gene: .
clone size: .
CDR3 length: 14
V gene: TRBV19
J gene: TRBJ1-5
CDR3 DNA: TGTGCCAGTAGTATCCTACAGCTCAATCAGCCCCAGCATTTT
CDR3 protein: CASSILQLNQPQHF

D gene: TRBD2
clone size: .
CDR3 length: 18
V gene: TRBV27
J gene: TRBJ2-3
CDR3 DNA: TGTGCCAGCAGTTTACGTCCCGGGACTAGCGGGAGTGGCGATACGCAGTATTTT
CDR3 protein: CASSLRPGTSGSGDTQYF

D gene: .
clone size: .
CDR3 length: 15
V gene: TRBV7-8
J gene: TRBJ1-2
CDR3 DNA: TGTGCCAGCAGCTTCCCAGGGACTTTGGACTATGGCTACACCTTC
CDR3 protein: CASSFPGTLDYGYTF

D gene: .
clone size: .
CDR3 length: 13
V gene: TRBV2
J gene: TRBJ1-1
CDR3 DNA: TGTGCCAGCACCGTCTCCCGTGAGGTTGAAGCTTTCTTT
CDR3 protein: CASTVSREVEAFF

D gene: .
clone size: few
CDR3 length: 14
V gene: TRBV7-9
J gene: TRBJ1-1
CDR3 DNA: TGTGCCAGCGGGAGGGACGGATTGAACACTGAAGCTTTCTTT
CDR3 protein: CASGRDGLNTEAFF

D gene: TRBD2
clone size: .
CDR3 length: 16
V gene: TRBV9
J gene: TRBJ2-7
CDR3 DNA: TGTGCCAGCAGCGCATTAGCTAGCGGGAGTTTCCCCGAGCAGTACTTC
CDR3 protein: CASSALASGSFPEQYF

D gene: .
clone size: few
CDR3 length: 14
V gene: TRBV18
J gene: TRBJ2-1
CDR3 DNA: TGTGCCAGCTCACCAAGTGACGGGAACAATGAGCAGTTCTTC
CDR3 protein: CASSPSDGNNEQFF

D gene: .
clone size: .
CDR3 length: 13
V gene: TRBV7-3
J gene: TRBJ1-1
CDR3 DNA: TGTGCCAGCAGCTTCACATCGAACACTGAAGCTTTCTTT
CDR3 protein: CASSFTSNTEAFF

D gene: TRBD1
clone size: once
CDR3 length: 13
V gene: TRBV29-1
J gene: TRBJ1-1
CDR3 DNA: TGCAGCGCTCTTTCACAGGGGAGCACTGAAGCTTTCTTT
CDR3 protein: CSALSQGSTEAFF

D gene: TRBD1
clone size: few
CDR3 length: 14
V gene: TRBV10-3
J gene: TRBJ1-2
CDR3 DNA: TGTGCCATCAGTTTCCTCCAGGGGGAGGATGGCTACACCTTC
CDR3 protein: CAISFLQGEDGYTF

D gene: .
clone size: .
CDR3 length: 13
V gene: TRBV9
J gene: TRBJ2-7
CDR3 DNA: TGTGCCAGCAGCGCGCCTCATTCGGTCGAGCAGTACTTC
CDR3 protein: CASSAPHSVEQYF

D gene: TRBD2
clone size: .
CDR3 length: 21
V gene: TRBV18
J gene: TRBJ2-7
CDR3 DNA: TGTGCCAGCTCCCACCGCCCACCACGATATGCCGGGACTAGCGGGGGTGCGAAGCAGTACTTC
CDR3 protein: CASSHRPPRYAGTSGGAKQYF

D gene: TRBD2
clone size: .
CDR3 length: 16
V gene: TRBV5-1
J gene: TRBJ2-5
CDR3 DNA: TGCGCCAGCAGCTTGGAGGCTAGCGGGAGTCGGGAGACCCAGTACTTC
CDR3 protein: CASSLEASGSRETQYF

D gene: .
clone size: .
CDR3 length: 15
V gene: TRBV2
J gene: TRBJ1-2
CDR3 DNA: TGTGCCAGCAGTGAGAGGGCAGACGCATCCTATGGCTACACCTTC
CDR3 protein: CASSERADASYGYTF

D gene: TRBD2
clone size: once
CDR3 length: 18
V gene: TRBV5-1
J gene: TRBJ2-2
CDR3 DNA: TGCGCCAGCAGCTTGGCTTGGTTTCGGACTAGGAACACCGGGGAGCTGTTTTTT
CDR3 protein: CASSLAWFRTRNTGELFF

D gene: .
clone size: .
CDR3 length: 16
V gene: TRBV27
J gene: TRBJ1-1
CDR3 DNA: TGTGCCAGCAGTTCACAGGAGCGTGCCCAAAACACTGAAGCTTTCTTT
CDR3 protein: CASSSQERAQNTEAFF

D gene: TRBD1
clone size: .
CDR3 length: 15
V gene: TRBV19
J gene: TRBJ1-2
CDR3 DNA: TGTGCCAGTATACAGGGGAGTCGGTGGAACTATGGCTACACCTTC
CDR3 protein: CASIQGSRWNYGYTF

D gene: TRBD1
clone size: .
CDR3 length: 13
V gene: TRBV5-1
J gene: TRBJ1-2
CDR3 DNA: TGCGCCAGCAGCCCTGGGACAGGGTCAGGCTACACCTTC
CDR3 protein: CASSPGTGSGYTF

D gene: .
clone size: .
CDR3 length: 15
V gene: TRBV4-1
J gene: TRBJ1-1
CDR3 DNA: TGCGCCAGCAGCCAAGGGGGGGGTATGAACACTGAAGCTTTCTTT
CDR3 protein: CASSQGGGMNTEAFF

D gene: TRBD1
clone size: .
CDR3 length: 16
V gene: TRBV18
J gene: TRBJ1-2
CDR3 DNA: TGTGCCAGCTCACCCACACCACAGGGGGGGGCCTATGGCTACACCTTC
CDR3 protein: CASSPTPQGGAYGYTF

D gene: TRBD2
clone size: .
CDR3 length: 17
V gene: TRBV28
J gene: TRBJ2-2
CDR3 DNA: TGTGCCAGCCGAAAAAGGACTAGCGGGAGTGTCGCCGGGGAGCTGTTTTTT
CDR3 protein: CASRKRTSGSVAGELFF

D gene: TRBD1
clone size: once
CDR3 length: 14
V gene: TRBV7-9
J gene: TRBJ1-5
CDR3 DNA: TGTGCCAGCAGCTCAGGGGGAGATGGTCAGCCCCAGCATTTT
CDR3 protein: CASSSGGDGQPQHF

D gene: TRBD2
clone size: .
CDR3 length: 17
V gene: TRBV7-8
J gene: TRBJ2-1
CDR3 DNA: TGTGCCAGCAGCTTAGCCCCGCGGACTAGCGGGAGGAATGAGCAGTTCTTC
CDR3 protein: CASSLAPRTSGRNEQFF

D gene: TRBD1
clone size: .
CDR3 length: 14
V gene: TRBV18
J gene: TRBJ1-1
CDR3 DNA: TGTGCCAGCTCAGTCGACAGGGTGAACACTGAAGCTTTCTTT
CDR3 protein: CASSVDRVNTEAFF

D gene: .
clone size: .
CDR3 length: 13
V gene: TRBV7-9
J gene: TRBJ2-5
CDR3 DNA: TGTGCCAGCAGCTTAGCGCCGGCGGGGACCCAGTACTTC
CDR3 protein: CASSLAPAGTQYF

D gene: TRBD1
clone size: .
CDR3 length: 16
V gene: TRBV30
J gene: TRBJ1-5
CDR3 DNA: TGTGCCTGGAGTACCAGCAGGGACAGGCAAAATCAGCCCCAGCATTTT
CDR3 protein: CAWSTSRDRQNQPQHF

D gene: .
clone size: .
CDR3 length: 13
V gene: TRBV6-5
J gene: TRBJ2-4
CDR3 DNA: TGTGCCAGCAGTTCTTTAGCCAAAAACATTCAGTACTTC
CDR3 protein: CASSSLAKNIQYF

D gene: TRBD1
clone size: .
CDR3 length: 13
V gene: TRBV10-3
J gene: TRBJ2-3
CDR3 DNA: TGTGCCATCACGAGGGGGCCTTCAGATACGCAGTATTTT
CDR3 protein: CAITRGPSDTQYF

D gene: TRBD1
clone size: .
CDR3 length: 14
V gene: TRBV5-1
J gene: TRBJ1-1
CDR3 DNA: TGCGCCAGCAGCAGTGACAGGGGAGGAACTGAAGCTTTCTTT
CDR3 protein: CASSSDRGGTEAFF

D gene: .
clone size: .
CDR3 length: 16
V gene: TRBV10-3
J gene: TRBJ1-5
CDR3 DNA: TGTGCCATCAGTGAGTCGACCGCAGGGGACAATCAGCCCCAGCATTTT
CDR3 protein: CAISESTAGDNQPQHF

D gene: .
clone size: .
CDR3 length: 14
V gene: TRBV2
J gene: TRBJ1-1
CDR3 DNA: TGTGCCAGCAGAAAAGGGACACGGGGACCCGAAGCTTTCTTT
CDR3 protein: CASRKGTRGPEAFF

D gene: .
clone size: .
CDR3 length: 15
V gene: TRBV6-5
J gene: TRBJ2-3
CDR3 DNA: TGTGCCAGCAGAAAAGGGGCGAGATTTGCAGATACGCAGTATTTT
CDR3 protein: CASRKGARFADTQYF

D gene: .
clone size: .
CDR3 length: 14
V gene: TRBV18
J gene: TRBJ1-2
CDR3 DNA: TGTGCCAGCTCACCTGCCGGACAGCCCTATGGCTACACCTTC
CDR3 protein: CASSPAGQPYGYTF

D gene: TRBD2
clone size: .
CDR3 length: 17
V gene: TRBV5-6
J gene: TRBJ2-1
CDR3 DNA: TGTGCCAGCAGCTCTCGACTAGCGGGAGCCTCTTACAATGAGCAGTTCTTC
CDR3 protein: CASSSRLAGASYNEQFF

D gene: TRBD1
clone size: many
CDR3 length: 13
V gene: TRBV29-1
J gene: TRBJ1-1
CDR3 DNA: TGCAGCGATCTAGGGACAGCGAACACTGAAGCTTTCTTT
CDR3 protein: CSDLGTANTEAFF

D gene: .
clone size: .
CDR3 length: 13
V gene: TRBV27
J gene: TRBJ2-1
CDR3 DNA: TGTGCCAGCAGTTTACCAGGGGCCGATGAGCAGTTCTTC
CDR3 protein: CASSLPGADEQFF

D gene: TRBD1
clone size: .
CDR3 length: 17
V gene: TRBV5-4
J gene: TRBJ1-2
CDR3 DNA: TGTGCCAGCAGCTTGGGGGACAGGGTTTGGAGTAACTATGGCTACACCTTC
CDR3 protein: CASSLGDRVWSNYGYTF

D gene: .
clone size: .
CDR3 length: 14
V gene: TRBV19
J gene: TRBJ1-1
CDR3 DNA: TGTGCCAGTAACCAGGTCAGCCAGAACACTGAAGCTTTCTTT
CDR3 protein: CASNQVSQNTEAFF

D gene: .
clone size: .
CDR3 length: 17
V gene: TRBV2
J gene: TRBJ1-4
CDR3 DNA: TGTGCCAGCAGTGATTCTCAGGGCCTGGGGATGAATGAAAAACTGTTTTTT
CDR3 protein: CASSDSQGLGMNEKLFF

D gene: TRBD2
clone size: .
CDR3 length: 15
V gene: TRBV27
J gene: TRBJ2-2
CDR3 DNA: TGTGCCAGCAGGAGCTTAGCGGGAGTGTTCGGGGAGCTGTTTTTT
CDR3 protein: CASRSLAGVFGELFF

D gene: .
clone size: .
CDR3 length: 14
V gene: TRBV7-2
J gene: TRBJ1-1
CDR3 DNA: TGTGCCAGCAGCTTTTTAACAGGGACCACTGAAGCTTTCTTT
CDR3 protein: CASSFLTGTTEAFF